The clone carrying this T cell receptor (beta chain) is a singleton in its sample. Other DNA sequences in the same sample also yield this CDR3. Two negative PCRs, clearance, or symptom resolution were required of recovered Cohort 3 donors. Sequencing used immunoSEQ multiplex PCR; TCRdb keeps in-frame clones, though not all of them. The table has approximately 200,000 clones, 80% to 90% seen once. The sample is drawn from a study of blood T cell repertoires in COVID-19. V gave up 2 bases and J gave up 2 bases; unmatched junction bases: 1. Germline CDR1 is SGDLS and CDR2 is YYNGEE. The CDR3 runs 14 residues.

Sequenced input: PBMCs or T cells enriched from blood (not recorded which). The source of this sequence is a man aged 40-49 years who had recovered from COVID-19. The chain combines TRBV9 with TRBJ2-7; TRBD1 agrees at 10 bases. CDR3 in amino acids: CASSVGQGAYEQYF. CDR3 DNA sequence: TGTGCCAGCAGCGTCGGACAGGGGGCCTACGAGCAGTACTTC.